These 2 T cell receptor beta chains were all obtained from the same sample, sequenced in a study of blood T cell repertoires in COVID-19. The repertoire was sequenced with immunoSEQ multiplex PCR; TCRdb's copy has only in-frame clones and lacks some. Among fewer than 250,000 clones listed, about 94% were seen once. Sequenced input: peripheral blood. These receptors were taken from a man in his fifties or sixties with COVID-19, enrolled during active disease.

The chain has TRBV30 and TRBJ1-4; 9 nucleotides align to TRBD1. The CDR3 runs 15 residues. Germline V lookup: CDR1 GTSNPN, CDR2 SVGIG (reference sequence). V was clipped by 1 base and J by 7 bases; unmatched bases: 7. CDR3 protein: CAWSDTGGASEKLFF. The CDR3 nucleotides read TGTGCCTGGAGTGACACAGGGGGCGCGAGTGAAAAACTGTTTTTT.

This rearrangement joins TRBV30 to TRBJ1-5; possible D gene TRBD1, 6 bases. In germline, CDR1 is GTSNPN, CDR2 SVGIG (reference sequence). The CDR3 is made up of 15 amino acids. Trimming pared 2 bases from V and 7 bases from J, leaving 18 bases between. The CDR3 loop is CAWSPTPGVNQPQHF. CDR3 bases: TGTGCCTGGAGTCCAACCCCAGGGGTTAACCAGCCCCAGCATTTT.